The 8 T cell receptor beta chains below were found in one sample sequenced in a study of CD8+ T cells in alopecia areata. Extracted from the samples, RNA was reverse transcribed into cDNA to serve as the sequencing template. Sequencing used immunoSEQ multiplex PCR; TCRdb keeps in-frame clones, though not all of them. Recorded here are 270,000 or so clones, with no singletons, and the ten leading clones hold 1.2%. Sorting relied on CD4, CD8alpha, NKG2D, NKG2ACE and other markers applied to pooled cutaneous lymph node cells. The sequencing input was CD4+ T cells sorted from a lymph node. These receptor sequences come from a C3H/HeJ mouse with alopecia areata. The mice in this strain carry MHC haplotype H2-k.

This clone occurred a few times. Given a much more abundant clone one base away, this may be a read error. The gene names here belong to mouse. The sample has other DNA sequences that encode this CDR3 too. CDR3 DNA (partial): TGTGCCAGCAGTGATGCATTAAACTCC. Its protein product is CASSDALNS. The CDR3, in full, reads CASSDALNSDYTF. V usage is TRBV13-1 and J usage is TRBJ1-2; D not certain. The read terminates 4 residues before the CDR3 end, so the remaining end is supplied by the germline J gene. CDR3 length: 13 residues. The V gene lost 0 bases and the J gene lost 1 base, with 4 bases spanning the gap. Germline lookup yields CDR1 NSHNY and CDR2 SYGAGN.

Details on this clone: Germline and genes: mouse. CDR3: CTCSADLNWGPSAETLYF. CDR3 DNA, as far as it was read: TGCACCTGCAGTGCAGATCTGAACTGGGGGCCTAGTGCAGAA. The rearrangement uses TRBV1 and TRBJ2-3; 8 positions agree with TRBD2. With the read ending 4 residues before the CDR3 end, the germline J gene is used to fill in that end. Germline trimming cut 0 bases from V and 0 bases from J; bases unmatched to any gene: 8. The CDR3 totals 18 residues. Looked up from germline, CDR1 is NSQYPW and CDR2 is LRSPGD (reference sequence).

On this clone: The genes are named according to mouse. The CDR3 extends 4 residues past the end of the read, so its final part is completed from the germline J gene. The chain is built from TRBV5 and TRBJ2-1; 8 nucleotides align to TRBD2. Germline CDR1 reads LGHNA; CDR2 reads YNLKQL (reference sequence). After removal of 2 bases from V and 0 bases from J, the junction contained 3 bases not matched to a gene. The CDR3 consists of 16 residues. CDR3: CASSQRGGGNYAEQFF. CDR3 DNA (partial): TGTGCCAGCAGCCAAAGGGGGGGCGGTAACTATGCT.

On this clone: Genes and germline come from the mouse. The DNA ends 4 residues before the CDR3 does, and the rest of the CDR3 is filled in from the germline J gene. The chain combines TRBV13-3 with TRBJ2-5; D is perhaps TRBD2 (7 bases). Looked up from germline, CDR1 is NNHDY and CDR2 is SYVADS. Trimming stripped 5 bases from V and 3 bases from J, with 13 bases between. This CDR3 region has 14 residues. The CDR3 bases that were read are TGTGCCAGCAGAGGGGGGCGCGGACAAGAC. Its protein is CASRGGRGQD. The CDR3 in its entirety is CASRGGRGQDTQYF.

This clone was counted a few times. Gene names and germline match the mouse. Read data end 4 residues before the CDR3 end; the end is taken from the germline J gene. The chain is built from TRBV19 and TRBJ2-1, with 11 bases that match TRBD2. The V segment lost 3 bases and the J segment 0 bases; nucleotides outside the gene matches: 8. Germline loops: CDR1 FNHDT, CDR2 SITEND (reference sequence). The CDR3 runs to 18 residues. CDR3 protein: CASSTRDWGPNNYAEQFF. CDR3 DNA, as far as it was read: TGTGCCAGCAGTACCCGGGACTGGGGGCCGAATAACTATGCT.

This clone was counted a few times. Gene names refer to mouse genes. The CDR3 protein is CTCSASGQGANTEVFF. CDR3 DNA, as far as it was read: TGCACCTGCAGTGCCTCGGGACAGGGGGCGAACACA. The gene calls are TRBV1 and TRBJ1-1; 12 bases line up with TRBD1. The sequence runs out 4 residues before the end of the CDR3; the remainder is reconstructed from the germline J gene. The CDR3 totals 16 residues. V lost 3 bases and J lost 1; bases outside the gene matches: 3. Germline-derived CDR1 and CDR2 are NSQYPW and LRSPGD (reference sequence). Full variable domain (outside the CDR3, taken from reference TRBV1 and TRBJ1-1): VTLLEQNPRWRLVPRGQAVNLRCILKNSQYPWMSWYQQDLQKQLQWLFTLRSPGDKEVKSLPGADYLATRVTDTELRLQVANMSQGRTLYCTCSASGQGANTEVFFGKGTRLTVV.

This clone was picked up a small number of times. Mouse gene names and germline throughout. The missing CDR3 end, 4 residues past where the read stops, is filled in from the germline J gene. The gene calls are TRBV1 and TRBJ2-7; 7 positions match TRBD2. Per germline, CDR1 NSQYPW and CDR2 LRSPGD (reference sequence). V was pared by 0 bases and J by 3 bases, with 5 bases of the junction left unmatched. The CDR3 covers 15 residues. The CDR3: CTCSADPGGIYEQYF. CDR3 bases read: TGCACCTGCAGTGCAGATCCGGGGGGGATCTAT.

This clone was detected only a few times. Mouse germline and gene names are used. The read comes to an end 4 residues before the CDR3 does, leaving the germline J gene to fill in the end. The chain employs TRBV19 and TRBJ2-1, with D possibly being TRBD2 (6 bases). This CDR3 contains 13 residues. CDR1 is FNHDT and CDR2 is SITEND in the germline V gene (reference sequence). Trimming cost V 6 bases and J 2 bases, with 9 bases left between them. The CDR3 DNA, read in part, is TGTGCCAGCAAACTGGGTTACTATGCT. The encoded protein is CASKLGYYA. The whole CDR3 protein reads CASKLGYYAEQFF.